This is a list of T cell receptor beta chains from one sample in a study of cytomegalovirus exposure and HLA in healthy donors. The data were produced by immunoSEQ multiplex PCR, yet TCRdb's version contains in-frame clones alone and is incomplete. The sample carries 95,000 to 150,000 clones, approximately 80% recorded once. Input material: PBMCs. These receptors were collected from a man over 45 in good health and CMV-seronegative. Both conserved end residues are part of each CDR3. D genes are given only for firm matches. Rows give clone size only sometimes, using once, few, many, or a class for an expanded clone.

abundance,j_gene,d_gene,v_gene,CDR3aa,CDR3nt
.,TRBJ1-1,.,TRBV10-3,CAIKDSLNTEAFF,TGTGCCATTAAGGACAGCTTGAACACTGAAGCTTTCTTT
.,TRBJ2-2,.,TRBV7-2,CASSLSARAGTGELFF,TGTGCCAGCAGCTTATCGGCCCGGGCGGGCACCGGGGAGCTGTTTTTT
.,TRBJ1-2,TRBD1,TRBV4-2,CASSQSTRDRINYGYTF,TGTGCCAGCAGCCAGTCCACCCGGGACAGAATAAACTATGGCTACACCTTC
.,TRBJ2-7,TRBD2,TRBV4-1,CASSQDAGEDRYEQYF,TGCGCCAGCAGCCAAGATGCGGGGGAAGATCGGTACGAGCAGTACTTC
.,TRBJ2-3,TRBD2,TRBV4-2,CASSQDYERGDTQYF,TGTGCCAGCAGCCAAGATTACGAGCGGGGGGATACGCAGTATTTT
.,TRBJ1-5,.,TRBV4-2,CASSQAAAKSNQPQHF,TGTGCCAGCAGCCAAGCGGCAGCGAAGAGCAATCAGCCCCAGCATTTT
.,TRBJ2-7,.,TRBV7-9,CSSSSSSYEQYF,TGTTCCAGCAGCTCCAGCTCCTACGAGCAGTACTTC
few,TRBJ2-2,.,TRBV6-5,CASTSIVTGELFF,TGTGCCAGCACTTCCATAGTGACCGGGGAGCTGTTTTTT
.,TRBJ1-5,TRBD1,TRBV27,CASSKGQGSNQPQHF,TGTGCCAGCAGCAAGGGACAGGGTAGCAATCAGCCCCAGCATTTT
.,TRBJ1-4,TRBD1,TRBV5-1,CASSEGAVSTNEKLFF,TGCGCCAGCAGCGAGGGGGCTGTATCGACTAATGAAAAACTGTTTTTT
.,TRBJ1-2,.,TRBV5-6,CASRSGGGNYGYTF,TGTGCCAGCAGGTCAGGAGGAGGGAACTATGGCTACACCTTC
.,TRBJ2-7,.,TRBV6-6,CASSYGGMHTYEQYF,TGTGCCAGCAGTTACGGGGGGATGCATACCTACGAGCAGTACTTC
once,TRBJ1-4,.,TRBV7-9,CSSSPPGTGNEKLFF,TGTTCCAGCAGCCCCCCCGGGACTGGGAATGAAAAACTGTTTTTT
.,TRBJ2-1,TRBD2,TRBV27,CARTTSSGGTYNEQFF,TGTGCCAGGACGACTTCTAGCGGGGGCACTTACAATGAGCAGTTCTTC
.,TRBJ2-5,.,TRBV9,CASSPLGVQETQYF,TGTGCCAGCAGCCCTTTAGGAGTCCAAGAGACCCAGTACTTC
.,TRBJ1-2,.,TRBV5-1,CASSLMTVGNYGYTF,TGCGCCAGCAGCTTAATGACAGTGGGTAACTATGGCTACACCTTC
.,TRBJ2-5,TRBD2,TRBV7-8,CASRSQRGGRETQYF,TGTGCCAGCAGGTCCCAGCGGGGGGGCCGGGAGACCCAGTACTTC
once,TRBJ2-3,.,TRBV5-1,CASSLSRPNTDTQYF,TGCGCCAGCAGCTTGTCCAGGCCGAACACAGATACGCAGTATTTT
.,TRBJ2-3,TRBD2,TRBV5-1,CASSFSGGAGDTQYF,TGCGCCAGCAGCTTTAGCGGGGGGGCAGGAGATACGCAGTATTTT
.,TRBJ2-3,.,TRBV25-1,CASGLGDTQYF,TGTGCCAGCGGCCTAGGAGATACGCAGTATTTT
.,TRBJ2-3,.,TRBV29-1,CSAPSGISSTDTQYF,TGCAGCGCCCCGTCGGGGATTTCTAGCACAGATACGCAGTATTTT
.,TRBJ1-5,.,TRBV28,CASSSTSRPQHF,TGTGCCAGCAGTTCCACTAGTCGGCCCCAGCATTTT
.,TRBJ2-3,TRBD2,TRBV2,CASSGLAGGPDTQYF,TGTGCCAGCAGTGGGCTAGCGGGGGGACCAGATACGCAGTATTTT
.,TRBJ1-1,TRBD1,TRBV5-1,CASSRGLVDTEAFF,TGCGCCAGCAGCAGGGGGCTTGTTGACACTGAAGCTTTCTTT